These 22 T cell receptor beta chains came from one sample sequenced in a study of CD8 T cells in ankylosing spondylitis. TCRdb re-analysed the 5' RACE reads in MiXCR, keeping a single row per CDR3 protein. Of a few hundred thousand distinct CDR3 sequences detected, around 20% appear once; the ten largest clones hold 3.5%. Sequencing input: blood, either unsorted or a sorted T cell fraction (not recorded which). The source of these receptors is a female donor with ankylosing spondylitis or in good health (not recorded which).

This clonotype showed up just a few times. CDR3 coding DNA: TGCAGTGCTAAGGGACCGCAGTTCTTC. It specifies CSAKGPQFF. This chain links TRBV20-1 with TRBJ2-1, with D perhaps given as TRBD1 or TRBD2 (5 bases each). The CDR3 has 9 amino acids. V was pared by 4 bases and J by 12 bases, with 7 bases between. From germline, CDR1 is DFQATT and CDR2 SNEGSKA (reference sequence).

DNA of the CDR3: TGTGCCACCAGCAGGACAGGACAGGGGAGACAAGAGACCCAGTACTTC. Translated, it gives CATSRTGQGRQETQYF. The chain carries TRBV15 and TRBJ2-5, with 9 bases lining up with TRBD1. V shed 3 bases, J shed 2 bases, and the junction held 7 bases outside the gene matches. Germline CDR1 is LNHNV and CDR2 is YYDKDF (reference sequence). The CDR3 totals 16 residues.

The chain carries TRBV30 and TRBJ1-2; 7 bases are a match to TRBD1. Germline CDR1 reads GTSNPN; CDR2 reads SVGIG (reference sequence). After removal of 3 bases from V and 4 bases from J, the junction contained 5 bases not matched to a gene. The CDR3 covers 13 residues. CDR3 loop: CAWRVGGGYGYTF. In nucleotides, the CDR3 is TGTGCCTGGAGAGTAGGGGGCGGCTATGGCTACACCTTC.

The sample holds a few counts of this clonotype. The chain joins TRBV3-1 to TRBJ2-1, with TRBD2 identical over 13 bases. CDR1 and CDR2 from the germline V gene are LGHDT and YNNKEL (reference sequence). With 6 bases clipped from V and 8 bases from J, the junction kept 4 bases outside the gene matches. The CDR3 runs to 14 residues. CDR3 coding DNA: TGTGCCAGCAGGGCGGGACTAGCGGGGTATGAGCAGTTCTTC. Protein product: CASRAGLAGYEQFF.

This clonotype has just a few counts. The chain employs TRBV29-1 and TRBJ2-2, with TRBD2 matching 7 bases. The CDR3 loop spans 14 amino acids. Germline CDR1 and CDR2: SQVTM and ANQGSEA. Trimming removed 1 base from V and 3 bases from J; junction bases left unmatched: 2. DNA of the CDR3: TGCAGCGTTGAAGTGGGGGGGTACACCGGGGAGCTGTTTTTT. This encodes CSVEVGGYTGELFF.

This chain connects TRBV5-1 to TRBJ2-7, with D maybe TRBD1 (5 bases). Trimming left V 0 bases short and J 1 base short, with 8 bases between. The germline V gene has CDR1 SGHRS and CDR2 YFSETQ. The CDR3 contains 14 residues. The CDR3 coding sequence is TGCGCCAGCAGCTTGGGACAGCAGTCCTACGAGCAGTACTTC. This gives the protein CASSLGQQSYEQYF.

CDR3 nucleotides: TGTGCCAGCAGCTTAAGGCTAGCGGGAGAAGACGAGCAGTACTTC. It specifies CASSLRLAGEDEQYF. The rearrangement uses TRBV7-2 and TRBJ2-7, with 10 positions matching TRBD2. This CDR3 is built from 15 residues. Germline lookup yields CDR1 SGHTA and CDR2 FQGNSA. With V trimmed by 2 bases and J by 5 bases, 6 bases remained unmatched.

This clonotype showed up just a few times. The chain couples TRBV29-1 to TRBJ2-2; the match to TRBD2 covers 13 bases. Germline assignment: CDR1 SQVTM and CDR2 ANQGSEA. This CDR3 spans 14 amino acids. V gave up 6 bases and J gave up 7 bases; unmatched junction bases: 5. CDR3 sequence (DNA): TGCAGCGTCACTAGCGGGAGGGCGGTCGGGGAGCTGTTTTTT. This sequence encodes CSVTSGRAVGELFF.

There are a few counts of this clonotype. The rearrangement joins TRBV20-1 to TRBJ1-2; TRBD1 matches 8 bases. Germline V gives CDR1 DFQATT, CDR2 SNEGSKA (reference sequence). There are 12 residues in the CDR3. CDR3 amino acids: CRADRDLNGYTF. The DNA of the CDR3 is TGCAGGGCGGACAGGGATTTGAATGGCTACACCTTC.

This chain uses TRBV20-1 with TRBJ2-3; 7 nucleotides align to TRBD1. The germline V gene has CDR1 DFQATT and CDR2 SNEGSKA (reference sequence). After removal of 5 bases from V and 12 bases from J, the junction contained 8 bases not matched to a gene. This CDR3 comprises 11 residues. The CDR3 spells CSASLQGNQYF. For the CDR3, the DNA is TGCAGTGCTTCCCTACAGGGGAATCAGTATTTT.

V usage is TRBV11-2 and J usage is TRBJ2-3, with D perhaps matching TRBD1 (6 bases). This CDR3 has 14 residues. V was shortened by 1 base and J by 9 bases, with 14 bases between the two germline ends. CDR1 and CDR2 (germline): SGHAT, FQNNGV. CDR3 nucleotide sequence: TGTGCCAGCAGCTTAGGAGGGGGAGTACAGACGCAGTATTTT. Its translation: CASSLGGGVQTQYF.

V usage is TRBV19 and J usage is TRBJ1-1; 7 bases are shared with TRBD1. CDR3 length: 13 amino acids. Germline CDR1 and CDR2: LNHDA and SQIVND (reference sequence). V dropped 6 bases and J dropped 3; count of bases not matched to a gene: 4. For the CDR3, the DNA is TGTGCCAGTAGCACTACAGGGGACACTGAAGCTTTCTTT. This encodes CASSTTGDTEAFF.

The table lists this clonotype with a few counts. The chain joins TRBV9 to TRBJ2-6, with D perhaps being TRBD1 or TRBD2 (5 bases each). Germline V gene sequence: CDR1 SGDLS, CDR2 YYNGEE. V was shortened by 0 bases and J by 0 bases, with 13 bases between the two germline ends. This CDR3 has 18 amino acids. This chain's CDR3 is CASSVVGDLGSGANVLTF. In DNA, the CDR3 is TGTGCCAGCAGCGTAGTGGGGGACCTAGGCTCTGGGGCCAACGTCCTGACTTTC.

Many counts were recorded for this clonotype. The chain recombines TRBV29-1 with TRBJ1-4; D unclear. This CDR3 spans 12 amino acids. V lost 5 bases and J lost 8, with 12 bases in between. The V gene's germline CDR1 is SQVTM and CDR2 ANQGSEA. CDR3: CSVRFGTEKLFF. The CDR3 region has the DNA TGCAGCGTTCGGTTCGGCACGGAAAAACTGTTTTTT.

This clonotype has just a few counts. V is TRBV12-3 or TRBV12-4 and J is TRBJ1-5; D not resolved. V lost 5 bases and J lost 3, with 11 bases in between. The CDR3 loop spans 14 amino acids. The CDR3: CASSEDMLNQPQHF. For the CDR3, the DNA is TGTGCCAGCAGTGAAGACATGCTCAATCAGCCCCAGCATTTT.

This clonotype was seen at least ten times. This rearrangement joins TRBV29-1 to TRBJ2-3; 7 bases agree with TRBD2. Germline loops: CDR1 SQVTM, CDR2 ANQGSEA. The CDR3 has 15 residues. Trimming removed 0 bases from V and 3 bases from J; junction bases left unmatched: 6. CDR3 loop: CSVEESGGGTDTQYF. The DNA for the CDR3 is TGCAGCGTTGAAGAGTCGGGAGGCGGAACAGATACGCAGTATTTT.

This clonotype showed up just a few times. The chain couples TRBV4-3 to TRBJ1-3; a weak D match, TRBD1 (5 bases). The V gene's germline CDR1 is LGHNA and CDR2 YSLEER. This CDR3 has 16 residues. Trimming shortened V by 3 bases and J by 4 bases, and 16 bases separated the two germline ends. This CDR3 is CASSHTAGLAGNTIYF. CDR3 bases: TGCGCCAGCAGCCACACGGCAGGGCTTGCAGGAAACACCATATATTTT.

This clonotype was counted between two and nine times. The rearrangement links TRBV20-1 to TRBJ2-3, with 8 bases that match TRBD2. The CDR3 has 15 residues. Germline V CDR1 and CDR2: DFQATT, SNEGSKA (reference sequence). V shed 0 bases, J shed 1 base, and the junction held 3 bases outside the gene matches. In DNA, the CDR3 is TGCAGTGCTAGAGATCGGGAGGGCGGCACAGATACGCAGTATTTT. It specifies CSARDREGGTDTQYF.

The chain uses TRBV11-2 and TRBJ2-1; tentatively, D is TRBD2 (5 bases). With 5 bases removed from V and 4 bases from J, the gap between germline ends came to 24 bases. The CDR3 has 18 amino acids. CDR1 and CDR2 from the germline V gene are SGHAT and FQNNGV. The CDR3 sequence is CASSRYALSGSRYNEQFF. In DNA form, the CDR3 reads TGTGCCAGCAGCCGTTACGCCCTCTCGGGGAGCAGGTACAATGAGCAGTTCTTC.

The chain is built from TRBV12-3 or TRBV12-4 and TRBJ1-2; D might be TRBD1 (6 bases). V lost 5 bases and J lost 6, with 13 bases in between. The CDR3 consists of 13 residues. The CDR3 here is CASSLTGSNGYTF. CDR3 coding DNA: TGTGCCAGCAGTCTTACAGGGAGTAATGGCTACACCTTC.

This clonotype was observed a handful of times. CDR3 nucleotides: TGTGCCAGCAGCCAAGGCGGGAGGAGGTACGAGCAGTACTTC. Protein sequence: CASSQGGRRYEQYF. The V call is TRBV4-2, the J call TRBJ2-7; TRBD2 matches at 8 bases. The CDR3 contains 14 residues. The germline V gene has CDR1 LGHNA and CDR2 YNFKEQ. The junction had 3 bases not matched to a gene; V was cut back by 1 base and J by 4 bases.

The genes are TRBV10-3 and TRBJ1-3, with D possibly being TRBD1 (5 bases). Germline CDR1 is ENHRY and CDR2 is SYGVKD. Deletions cut 4 bases from V and 4 bases from J, with 17 bases between. The CDR3 has 16 residues. The CDR3 DNA reads as TGTGCCATCAGTGCAGGGTATTCGGAAGGGGGAAACACCATATATTTT. Translated: CAISAGYSEGGNTIYF.